The 23 T cell receptor beta chains below come from one sample, sequenced in a study of shared clonotypes between healthy human individuals. The assay was immunoSEQ multiplex PCR, and TCRdb's table has in-frame clones only and misses some. The data hold fewer than 650,000 clones, with 70% to 80% observed a single time. The sequencing sample was made of PBMCs. These receptors all stem from a woman between 40 and 50 years old in good health. Some clones in this sample may be carry-over from other donors' samples.

The chain links TRBV18 to TRBJ1-5; D is uncertain. V gave up 3 bases and J gave up 4 bases, with 7 bases separating them. The CDR3 length is 13 residues. Germline-derived CDR1 and CDR2 are KGHSH and LQKENI. In DNA, the CDR3 is TGTGCCAGCTCACCTGGTACAAATCAGCCCCAGCATTTT. Its protein product is CASSPGTNQPQHF.

This clone was seen a handful of times. The chain links TRBV6-6 to TRBJ2-7; 9 bases match TRBD1. The J segment lost 3 bases and the V segment lost 0 bases, leaving 3 bases of the junction unmatched. The CDR3 consists of 15 residues. Germline V lookup: CDR1 MNHNY, CDR2 SVGAGI (reference sequence). The chain's CDR3 is CASSYSGQGGYEQYF. The CDR3 nucleotides are TGTGCCAGCAGTTACTCGGGACAGGGAGGCTACGAGCAGTACTTC.

The chain carries TRBV7-3 and TRBJ2-5, with a possible D match to TRBD2 (6 bases). Trimming stripped 4 bases from V and 5 bases from J, with 17 bases between. This CDR3 region has 15 residues. From germline, CDR1 is SGHTA and CDR2 FQGTGA. CDR3 amino acids: CASSSLGRDEETQYF. The CDR3 region has the DNA TGTGCCAGCAGCTCATTGGGGCGGGATGAGGAGACCCAGTACTTC.

This chain links TRBV7-8 with TRBJ1-1; D remains ambiguous. Trimming removed 2 bases from V and 4 bases from J, with 8 bases in between. In germline, CDR1 is SGHVS, CDR2 FQNEAQ. The CDR3 totals 13 residues. As DNA, the CDR3 is TGTGCCAGCAGCTTATTGGGCTTCACTGAAGCTTTCTTT. Protein: CASSLLGFTEAFF.

The rearrangement links TRBV5-1 to TRBJ1-1; no clear D gene. Trimming took off 2 bases at V and 1 base at J, with 9 bases between the two ends. The CDR3 spans 14 residues. CDR1 and CDR2 (germline): SGHRS, YFSETQ. CDR3 in amino acids: CASSLPTSNTEAFF. The CDR3 region has the DNA TGCGCCAGCAGCTTACCGACATCGAACACTGAAGCTTTCTTT.

The CDR3 DNA is TGTGCCAGCAGTCTAGGGGGGGGCCACCTAGCCAAAAACATTCAGTACTTC. The encoded protein is CASSLGGGHLAKNIQYF. This chain uses TRBV28 with TRBJ2-4, with TRBD2 as a possible D gene (7 bases). Deletions cut 5 bases from V and 0 bases from J, with 17 bases between. The CDR3 extends over 17 amino acids. Germline CDR1 reads MDHEN; CDR2 reads SYDVKM.

The gene calls are TRBV2 and TRBJ2-2, with 7 bases fitting TRBD1. The germline gives CDR1 SNHLY, CDR2 FYNNEI. CDR3 length: 15 residues. Trimming at V came to 6 bases and at J to 6 bases, leaving 10 bases not matched to a gene. The DNA of the CDR3 is TGTGCCAGCAGCGAGATAAGGGGGCAGGCCGGGGAGCTGTTTTTT. This codes for CASSEIRGQAGELFF.

Comments on this clone: A much larger clone lies one base from this, so it may be a read error. The CDR3 DNA follows: TGCGCCAGCAGCACGGGACAGGGGAACTACGAGCAGTACTTC. Translation gives CASSTGQGNYEQYF. This rearrangement joins TRBV5-1 to TRBJ2-7, with 10 nucleotides matching TRBD1. This CDR3 comprises 14 residues. Trimming took 4 bases from V and 3 from J; bases not matched to a gene: 4. From germline, CDR1 is SGHRS and CDR2 YFSETQ.

The chain has TRBV27 and TRBJ2-2; D is unclear. The CDR3 consists of 15 residues. The germline gives CDR1 MNHEY, CDR2 SMNVEV (reference sequence). The germline V and J ends were trimmed by 6 bases and 2 bases, with 13 bases remaining between them. The CDR3 DNA reads TGTGCCAGCAGCAACCTTGGGGTCAACACCGGGGAGCTGTTTTTT. This translates into CASSNLGVNTGELFF.

The chain is built from TRBV25-1 and TRBJ2-7; D gene unclear. V was pared by 6 bases and J by 5 bases, with 14 bases between. The CDR3 runs 13 residues. Germline values: CDR1 MGHDK, CDR2 SYGVNS. The CDR3 loop reads CASREPLVDEQYF. The DNA for the CDR3 is TGTGCCAGCAGGGAGCCCCTAGTGGACGAGCAGTACTTC.

J is TRBJ2-1 and V is TRBV5-1; 10 positions match TRBD2. Germline-derived CDR1 and CDR2 are SGHRS and YFSETQ. V lost 1 base and J lost 10; bases outside the gene matches: 8. The CDR3 runs 15 residues. This chain's CDR3 is CASSLLQREGREQFF. CDR3 coding DNA: TGCGCCAGCAGCTTGTTGCAGCGGGAGGGCCGCGAGCAGTTCTTC.

The chain combines TRBV7-2 with TRBJ2-3; possible D gene TRBD1, 5 bases. Germline CDR1 and CDR2: SGHTA and FQGNSA. The CDR3 is made up of 14 amino acids. V gave up 6 bases and J gave up 1 base, with 11 bases separating them. This CDR3 reads CASSPIQGTDTQYF. The CDR3 nucleotides are TGTGCCAGCAGTCCCATACAGGGCACAGATACGCAGTATTTT.

The rearrangement joins TRBV19 to TRBJ1-1; no clear D. The CDR3 runs to 14 residues. V gave up 7 bases and J gave up 3 bases, with 15 bases separating them. Germline V gene lookup returns CDR1 LNHDA and CDR2 SQIVND (reference sequence). CDR3 nucleotide sequence: TGTGCCAGTACCAACACGTTCTTGGACACTGAAGCTTTCTTT. Its translation: CASTNTFLDTEAFF.

The chain couples TRBV18 to TRBJ1-2; perhaps TRBD1 as D (5 bases). The germline V gene encodes CDR1 KGHSH and CDR2 LQKENI. This CDR3 is built from 17 residues. Trimming removed 2 bases at V and 2 bases at J, with 18 bases between. Here the CDR3 reads CASSPFPRERENYGYTF. CDR3 DNA sequence: TGTGCCAGCTCACCATTCCCCAGGGAGAGGGAAAACTATGGCTACACCTTC.

This CDR3 is CASSHSRGGYNEQFF. CDR3 in DNA: TGTGCCAGCAGTCATAGCAGGGGGGGGTACAATGAGCAGTTCTTC. The chain has TRBV7-6 and TRBJ2-1; D may be TRBD1 or TRBD2 (7 bases each). Trimming left V 6 bases short and J 4 bases short, with 16 bases between. The length of the CDR3 is 15 residues. Germline V gene sequence: CDR1 SGHVS, CDR2 FNYEAQ.

J is TRBJ1-3 and V is TRBV18; 10 bases match TRBD1. This CDR3 has 15 residues. The germline V gene encodes CDR1 KGHSH and CDR2 LQKENI. Trimming cost V 6 bases and J 4 bases; bases outside gene matches: 6. In nucleotides, the CDR3 is TGTGCCAGCTCCCCCGGGACAGGGGCCGGAAACACCATATATTTT. Amino acid sequence: CASSPGTGAGNTIYF.

The table lists this clone with a few counts. The same CDR3 can be traced to other DNA sequences in this sample. V usage is TRBV18 and J usage is TRBJ2-7; 8 bases are shared with TRBD1. CDR1 is KGHSH and CDR2 is LQKENI in the germline V gene. The CDR3 is 13 amino acids. Trimming cost V 3 bases and J 4 bases; bases outside gene matches: 2. DNA for the CDR3: TGTGCCAGCTCACCCAGGGGGCGGTACGAGCAGTACTTC. Protein sequence: CASSPRGRYEQYF. Full variable domain (outside the CDR3, taken from reference TRBV18 and TRBJ2-7): NAGVMQNPRHLVRRRGQEARLRCSPMKGHSHVYWYRQLPEEGLKFMVYLQKENIIDESGMPKERFSAEFPKEGPSILRIQQVVRGDSAAYFCASSPRGRYEQYFGPGTRLTVT.

The rearrangement uses TRBV18 and TRBJ1-4; tentative D call: TRBD1 (5 bases). The germline V and J ends were trimmed by 4 bases and 6 bases, with 12 bases remaining between them. This CDR3 contains 14 residues. From germline, CDR1 is KGHSH and CDR2 LQKENI. CDR3 bases: TGTGCCAGCTCACACCCAGGGACGGATGAAAAACTGTTTTTT. Translated: CASSHPGTDEKLFF.

The chain carries TRBV5-5 and TRBJ2-7; tentatively, D is TRBD1 (6 bases). Trimming pared 7 bases from V and 4 bases from J, leaving 15 bases between. The CDR3 runs 13 residues. CDR1 SGHKS and CDR2 YYEKEE come from the germline V gene (reference sequence). As DNA, the CDR3 is TGTGCCAGCCAACGTACAGGGACATACGAGCAGTACTTC. It specifies CASQRTGTYEQYF. Based on the CDR3 plus reference TRBV5-5 and TRBJ2-7, the full variable domain is DAGVTQSPTHLIKTRGQQVTLRCSPISGHKSVSWYQQVLGQGPQFIFQYYEKEERGRGNFPDRFSARQFPNYSSELNVNALLLGDSALYLCASQRTGTYEQYFGPGTRLTVT.

The chain couples TRBV11-2 to TRBJ2-7; 9 bases line up with TRBD2. Per the germline V gene, CDR1 is SGHAT and CDR2 is FQNNGV. V shed 3 bases and J 6 bases; nucleotides not matched to a gene: 6. This CDR3 spans 14 amino acids. This CDR3 reads CASSFRREGLEQYF. The CDR3 DNA reads as TGTGCCAGCAGCTTTCGGCGGGAGGGACTCGAGCAGTACTTC.

This clone was observed a handful of times. The gene calls are TRBV28 and TRBJ1-1; D uncertain. Germline CDR1 and CDR2: MDHEN and SYDVKM. The CDR3 runs 11 residues. Deletions cut 7 bases from V and 1 base from J, with 4 bases between. The CDR3 sequence is CASIQNTEAFF. The DNA for the CDR3 is TGTGCCAGCATTCAGAACACTGAAGCTTTCTTT.

This clone was seen only a few times. The rearrangement links TRBV7-8 to TRBJ2-2; TRBD2 matches at 11 bases. The CDR3 sequence is 16 residues long. Germline V gene sequence: CDR1 SGHVS, CDR2 FQNEAQ. V gave up 5 bases and J gave up 2 bases; unmatched junction bases: 4. Written as DNA, the CDR3 is TGTGCCAGCAGCCTAGGACTAGCGGGTAACACCGGGGAGCTGTTTTTT. Protein sequence: CASSLGLAGNTGELFF.

This clone was recorded only once. The chain is built from TRBV7-2 and TRBJ2-1, with 10 bases lining up with TRBD2. The CDR3 loop spans 18 amino acids. Germline values: CDR1 SGHTA, CDR2 FQGNSA. The trim removed 5 bases at V and 4 bases at J, leaving 14 bases unmatched. This CDR3 reads CASSPGLAGARMYNEQFF. The CDR3 DNA reads as TGTGCCAGCAGCCCGGGGCTAGCGGGAGCGCGAATGTACAATGAGCAGTTCTTC.